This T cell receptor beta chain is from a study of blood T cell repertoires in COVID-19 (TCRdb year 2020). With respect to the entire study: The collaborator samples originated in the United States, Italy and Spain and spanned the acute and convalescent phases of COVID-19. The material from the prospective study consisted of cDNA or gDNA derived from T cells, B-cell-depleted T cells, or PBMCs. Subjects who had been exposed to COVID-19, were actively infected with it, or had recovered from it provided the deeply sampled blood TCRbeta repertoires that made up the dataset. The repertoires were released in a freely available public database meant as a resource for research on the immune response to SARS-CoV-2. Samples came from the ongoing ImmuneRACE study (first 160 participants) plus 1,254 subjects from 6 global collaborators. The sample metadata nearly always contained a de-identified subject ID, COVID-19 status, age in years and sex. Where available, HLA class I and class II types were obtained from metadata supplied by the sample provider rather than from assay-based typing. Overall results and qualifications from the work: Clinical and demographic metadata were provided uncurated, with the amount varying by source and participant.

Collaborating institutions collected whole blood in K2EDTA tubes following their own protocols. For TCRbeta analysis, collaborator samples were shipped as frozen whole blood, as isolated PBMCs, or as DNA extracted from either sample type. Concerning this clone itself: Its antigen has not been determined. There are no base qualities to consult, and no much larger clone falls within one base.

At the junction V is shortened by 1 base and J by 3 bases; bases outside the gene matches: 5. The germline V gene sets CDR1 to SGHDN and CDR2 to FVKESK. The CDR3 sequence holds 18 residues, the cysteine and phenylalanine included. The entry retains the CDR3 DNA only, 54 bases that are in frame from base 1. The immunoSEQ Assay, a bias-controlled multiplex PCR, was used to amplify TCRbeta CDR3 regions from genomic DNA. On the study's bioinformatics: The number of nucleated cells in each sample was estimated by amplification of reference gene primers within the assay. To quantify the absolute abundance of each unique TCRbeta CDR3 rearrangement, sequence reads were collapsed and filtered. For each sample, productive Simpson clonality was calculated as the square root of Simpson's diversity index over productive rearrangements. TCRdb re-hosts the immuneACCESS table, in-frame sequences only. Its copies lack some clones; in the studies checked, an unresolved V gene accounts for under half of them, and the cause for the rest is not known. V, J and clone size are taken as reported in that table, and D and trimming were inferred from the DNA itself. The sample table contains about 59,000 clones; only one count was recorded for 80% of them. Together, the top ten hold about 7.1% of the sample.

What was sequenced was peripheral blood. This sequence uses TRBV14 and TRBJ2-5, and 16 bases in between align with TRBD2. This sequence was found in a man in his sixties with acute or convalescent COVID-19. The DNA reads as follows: TGTGCCAGCAGCCAAGGAATGGGACTAGCGGGGGGGAAAGAGACCCAGTACTTC. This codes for CASSQGMGLAGGKETQYF.